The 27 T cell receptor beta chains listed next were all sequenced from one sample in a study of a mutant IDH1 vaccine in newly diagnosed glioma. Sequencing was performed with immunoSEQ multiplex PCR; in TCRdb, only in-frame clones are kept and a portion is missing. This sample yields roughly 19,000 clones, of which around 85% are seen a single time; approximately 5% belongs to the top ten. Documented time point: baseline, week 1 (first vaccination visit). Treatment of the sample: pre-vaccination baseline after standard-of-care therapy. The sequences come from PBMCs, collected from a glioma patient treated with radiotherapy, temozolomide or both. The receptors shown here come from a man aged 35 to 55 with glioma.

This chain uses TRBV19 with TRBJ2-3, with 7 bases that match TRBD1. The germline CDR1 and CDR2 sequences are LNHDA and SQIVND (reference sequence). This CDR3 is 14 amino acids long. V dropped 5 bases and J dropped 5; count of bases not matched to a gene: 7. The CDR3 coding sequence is TGTGCCAGTAGTTTAGGGGGCCATCTAGATACGCAGTATTTT. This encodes CASSLGGHLDTQYF.

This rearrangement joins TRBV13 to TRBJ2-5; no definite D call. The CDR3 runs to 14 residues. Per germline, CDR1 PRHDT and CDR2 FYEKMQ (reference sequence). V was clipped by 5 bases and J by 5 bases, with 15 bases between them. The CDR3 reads CASSPGVIGETQYF. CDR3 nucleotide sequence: TGTGCCAGCAGCCCTGGTGTAATTGGTGAGACCCAGTACTTC.

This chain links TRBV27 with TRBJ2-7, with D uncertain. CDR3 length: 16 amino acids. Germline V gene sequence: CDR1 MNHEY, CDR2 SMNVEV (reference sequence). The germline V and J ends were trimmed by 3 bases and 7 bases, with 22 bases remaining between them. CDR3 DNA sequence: TGTGCCAGCAGTTTTAGACCCCTGGCGGAACACGGGGAGCAGTACTTC. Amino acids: CASSFRPLAEHGEQYF.

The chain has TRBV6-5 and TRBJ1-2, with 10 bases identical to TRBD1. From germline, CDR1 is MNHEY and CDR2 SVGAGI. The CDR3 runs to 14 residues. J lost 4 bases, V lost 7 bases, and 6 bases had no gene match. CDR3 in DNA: TGTGCCAGCACCTCGACAGGGGGCACCTATGGCTACACCTTC. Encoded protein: CASTSTGGTYGYTF.

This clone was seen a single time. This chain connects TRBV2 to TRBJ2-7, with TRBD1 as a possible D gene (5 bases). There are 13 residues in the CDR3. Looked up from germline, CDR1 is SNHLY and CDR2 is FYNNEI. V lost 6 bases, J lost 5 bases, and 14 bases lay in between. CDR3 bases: TGTGCCAGCAGCGAGAACCAGGGTCACGAGCAGTACGTC. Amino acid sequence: CASSENQGHEQYV.

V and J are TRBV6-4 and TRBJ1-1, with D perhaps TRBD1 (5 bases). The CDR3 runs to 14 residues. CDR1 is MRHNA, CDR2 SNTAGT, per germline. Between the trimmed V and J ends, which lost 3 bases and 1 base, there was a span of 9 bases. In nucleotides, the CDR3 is TGTGCCAGCAGTGATTCGGACAAGAACACTGAAGCTTTCTTT. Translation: CASSDSDKNTEAFF.

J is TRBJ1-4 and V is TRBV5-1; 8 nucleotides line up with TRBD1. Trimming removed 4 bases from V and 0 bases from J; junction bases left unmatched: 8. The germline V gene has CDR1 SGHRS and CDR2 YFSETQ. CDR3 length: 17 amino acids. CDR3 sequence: CASSLRTGLATNEKLFF. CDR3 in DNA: TGCGCCAGCAGCCTAAGGACAGGGCTCGCAACTAATGAAAAACTGTTTTTT.

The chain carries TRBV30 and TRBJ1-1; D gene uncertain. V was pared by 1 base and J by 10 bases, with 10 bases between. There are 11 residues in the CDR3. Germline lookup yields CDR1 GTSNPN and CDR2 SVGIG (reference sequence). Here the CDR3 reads CAWSDPHRAFF. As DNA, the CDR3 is TGTGCCTGGAGTGACCCGCACAGAGCTTTCTTT. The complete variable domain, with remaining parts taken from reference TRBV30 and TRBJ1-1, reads SQTIHQWPATLVQPVGSPLSLECTVEGTSNPNLYWYRQAAGRGLQLLFYSVGIGQISSEVPQNLSASRPQDRQFILSSKKLLLSDSGFYLCAWSDPHRAFFGQGTRLTVV.

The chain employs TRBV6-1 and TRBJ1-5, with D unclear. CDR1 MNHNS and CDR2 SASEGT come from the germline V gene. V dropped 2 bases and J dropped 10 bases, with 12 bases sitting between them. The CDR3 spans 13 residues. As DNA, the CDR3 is TGTGCCAGCAGTGAACCATTTTGGGGACCCCAGCATTTT. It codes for CASSEPFWGPQHF.

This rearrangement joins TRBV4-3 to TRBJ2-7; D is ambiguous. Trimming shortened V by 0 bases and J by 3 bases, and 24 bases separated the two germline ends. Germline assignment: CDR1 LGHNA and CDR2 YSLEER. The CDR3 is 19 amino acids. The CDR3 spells CASSQDWIRADTVRYEQYF. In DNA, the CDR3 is TGCGCCAGCAGCCAAGATTGGATACGGGCTGATACTGTTCGCTACGAGCAGTACTTC.

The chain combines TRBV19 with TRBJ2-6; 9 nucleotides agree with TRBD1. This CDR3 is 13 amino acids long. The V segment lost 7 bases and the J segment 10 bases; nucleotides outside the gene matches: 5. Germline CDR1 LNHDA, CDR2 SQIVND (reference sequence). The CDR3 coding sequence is TGTGCCAGTACTGATGGACAGGGGAACGTCCTGACTTTC. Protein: CASTDGQGNVLTF.

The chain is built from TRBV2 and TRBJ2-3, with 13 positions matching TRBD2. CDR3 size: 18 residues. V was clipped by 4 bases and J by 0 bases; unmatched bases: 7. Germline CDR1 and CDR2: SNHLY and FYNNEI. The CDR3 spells CASSGTSGGRLSTDTQYF. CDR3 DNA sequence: TGTGCCAGCAGTGGGACTAGCGGGGGCCGACTTAGCACAGATACGCAGTATTTT.

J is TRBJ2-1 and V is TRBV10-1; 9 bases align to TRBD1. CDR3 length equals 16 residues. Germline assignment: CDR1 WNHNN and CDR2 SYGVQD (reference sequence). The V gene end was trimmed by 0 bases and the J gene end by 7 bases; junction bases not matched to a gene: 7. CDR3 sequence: CASSESEGQGENEQFF. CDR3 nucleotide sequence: TGCGCCAGCAGTGAGTCGGAGGGACAGGGAGAGAATGAGCAGTTCTTC.

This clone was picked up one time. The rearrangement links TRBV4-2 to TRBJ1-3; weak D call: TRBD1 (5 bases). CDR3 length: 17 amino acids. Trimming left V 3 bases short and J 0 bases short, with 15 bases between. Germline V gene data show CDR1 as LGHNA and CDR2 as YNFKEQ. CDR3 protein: CASSHLGEGSSGNTIYF. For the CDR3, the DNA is TGTGCCAGCAGCCACTTGGGGGAAGGTAGCTCTGGAAACACCATATATTTT.

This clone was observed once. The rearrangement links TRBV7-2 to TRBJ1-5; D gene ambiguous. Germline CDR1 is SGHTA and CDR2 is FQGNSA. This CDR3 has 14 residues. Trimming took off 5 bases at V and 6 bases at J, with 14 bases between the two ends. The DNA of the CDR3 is TGTGCCAGCAGCGCCTCCGGGGTAGGTCAGCCCCAGCATTTT. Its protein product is CASSASGVGQPQHF.

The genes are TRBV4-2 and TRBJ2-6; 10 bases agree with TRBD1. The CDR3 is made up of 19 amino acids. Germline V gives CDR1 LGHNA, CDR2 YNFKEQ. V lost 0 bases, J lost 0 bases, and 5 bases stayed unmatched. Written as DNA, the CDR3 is TGTGCCAGCAGCCAAGAGGGGGGACAGGGGTCCTCTGGGGCCAACGTCCTGACTTTC. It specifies CASSQEGGQGSSGANVLTF.

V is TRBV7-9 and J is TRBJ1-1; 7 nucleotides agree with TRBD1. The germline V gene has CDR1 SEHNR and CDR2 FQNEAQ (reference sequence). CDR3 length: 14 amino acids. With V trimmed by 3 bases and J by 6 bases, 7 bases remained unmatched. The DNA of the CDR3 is TGTGCCAGCAGCTTTTTGACAGGGTCACCTGAAGCTTTCTTT. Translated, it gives CASSFLTGSPEAFF.

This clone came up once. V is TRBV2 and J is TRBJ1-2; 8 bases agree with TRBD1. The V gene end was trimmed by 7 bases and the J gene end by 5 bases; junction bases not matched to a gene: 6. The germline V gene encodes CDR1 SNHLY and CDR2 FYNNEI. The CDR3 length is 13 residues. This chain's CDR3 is CASTQGAVYGYTF. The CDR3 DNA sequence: TGTGCCAGCACCCAGGGGGCAGTATATGGCTACACCTTC.

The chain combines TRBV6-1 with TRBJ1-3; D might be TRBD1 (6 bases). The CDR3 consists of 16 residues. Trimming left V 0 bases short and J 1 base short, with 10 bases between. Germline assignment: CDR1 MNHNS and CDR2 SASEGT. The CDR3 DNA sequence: TGTGCCAGCAGTGAAGCCTTGGGGGCTTCTGGAAACACCATATATTTT. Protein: CASSEALGASGNTIYF.

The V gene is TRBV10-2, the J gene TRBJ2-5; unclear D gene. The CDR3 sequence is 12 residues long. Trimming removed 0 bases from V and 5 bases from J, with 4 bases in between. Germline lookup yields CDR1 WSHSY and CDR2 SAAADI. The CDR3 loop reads CASSESQETQYF. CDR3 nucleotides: TGCGCCAGCAGTGAGTCCCAGGAGACCCAGTACTTC.

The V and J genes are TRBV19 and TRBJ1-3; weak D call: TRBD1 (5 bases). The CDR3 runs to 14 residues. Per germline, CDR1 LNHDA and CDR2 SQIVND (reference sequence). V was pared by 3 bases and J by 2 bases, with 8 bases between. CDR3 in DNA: TGTGCCAGTAGTATGACAGCTACTGGAAACACCATATATTTT. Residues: CASSMTATGNTIYF.

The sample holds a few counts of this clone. The CDR3 region has the DNA TGTGCCTGGAGTGTAACAGGGCGTCCCTATGGCTACACCTTC. Amino acids: CAWSVTGRPYGYTF. The V and J genes are TRBV30 and TRBJ1-2; D possibly corresponds to TRBD1 (6 bases). The CDR3 runs to 14 residues. V lost 0 bases, J lost 4 bases, and 12 bases lay in between. Looked up from germline, CDR1 is GTSNPN and CDR2 is SVGIG (reference sequence).

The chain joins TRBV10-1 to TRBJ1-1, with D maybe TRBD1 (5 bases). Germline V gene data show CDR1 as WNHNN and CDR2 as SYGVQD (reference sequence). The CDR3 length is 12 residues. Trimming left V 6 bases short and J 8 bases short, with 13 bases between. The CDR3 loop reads CASRRTYAEAFF. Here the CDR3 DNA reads TGCGCCAGCAGGAGGACATATGCCGAAGCTTTCTTT.

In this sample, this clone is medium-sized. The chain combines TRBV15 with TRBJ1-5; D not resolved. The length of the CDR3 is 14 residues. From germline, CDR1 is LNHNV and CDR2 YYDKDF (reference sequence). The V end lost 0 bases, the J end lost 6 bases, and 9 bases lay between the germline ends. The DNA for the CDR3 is TGTGCCACCAGCAGAGATAAGGGAAGTCAGCCCCAGCATTTT. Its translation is CATSRDKGSQPQHF.

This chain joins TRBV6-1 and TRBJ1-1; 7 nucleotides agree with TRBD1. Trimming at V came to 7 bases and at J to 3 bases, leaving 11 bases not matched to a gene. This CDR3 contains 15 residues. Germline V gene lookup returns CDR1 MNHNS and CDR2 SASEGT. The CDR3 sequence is CASTPRTGIDTEAFF. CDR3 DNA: TGTGCCAGCACTCCAAGGACAGGCATTGACACTGAAGCTTTCTTT.

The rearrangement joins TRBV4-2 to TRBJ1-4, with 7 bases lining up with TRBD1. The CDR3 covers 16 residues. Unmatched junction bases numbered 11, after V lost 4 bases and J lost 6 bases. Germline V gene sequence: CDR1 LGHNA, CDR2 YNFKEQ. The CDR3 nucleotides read TGTGCCAGCAGCCCCGATGCCGGGACAGATGATGAAAAACTGTTTTTT. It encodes CASSPDAGTDDEKLFF.

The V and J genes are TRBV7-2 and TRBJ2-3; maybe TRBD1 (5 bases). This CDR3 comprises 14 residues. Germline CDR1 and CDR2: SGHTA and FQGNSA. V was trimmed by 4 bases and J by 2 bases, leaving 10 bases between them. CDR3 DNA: TGTGCCAGCAGCTCCCGCAGGGTCACAGATACGCAGTATTTT. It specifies CASSSRRVTDTQYF.